The 14 T cell receptor beta chains presented below share a single source sample, sequenced in a study of blood T cell repertoires in COVID-19. Generated by immunoSEQ multiplex PCR, the TCRdb table keeps only in-frame clones and is missing some. The repertoire consists of under 130,000 clones, with 65% to 90% occurring once and the leading ten covering 37%. Sequencing input: peripheral blood. Receptor source: a man older than 75 with acute or convalescent COVID-19.

J is TRBJ2-2 and V is TRBV23-1; 7 positions match TRBD1. TRBV23-1 is designated an ORF whose function remains uncertain. The V gene end was trimmed by 0 bases and the J gene end by 2 bases; junction bases not matched to a gene: 9. CDR3 length: 18 residues. CDR3 loop: CASSQSGGGTANTGELFF. CDR3 coding DNA: TGCGCCAGCAGTCAATCGGGTGGTGGGACAGCAAACACCGGGGAGCTGTTTTTT.

V and J are TRBV5-1 and TRBJ2-5, with a weak D call TRBD2 (6 bases). Germline lookup yields CDR1 SGHRS and CDR2 YFSETQ. V lost 1 base and J lost 1, with 14 bases in between. The CDR3 has 16 residues. CDR3 in amino acids: CASSLPPRGGQETQYF. The CDR3, as DNA: TGCGCCAGCAGCTTGCCCCCTAGGGGAGGCCAAGAGACCCAGTACTTC.

In this sample, this clone turned up a few times. The rearrangement links TRBV6-5 to TRBJ2-7, with D perhaps matching TRBD2 (5 bases). Germline assignment: CDR1 MNHEY and CDR2 SVGAGI. V lost 5 bases, J lost 5 bases, and 19 bases lay in between. This CDR3 has 15 residues. CDR3 loop: CASSPRGFQSHEQYF. CDR3 bases: TGTGCCAGCAGTCCTCGGGGATTTCAGAGCCACGAGCAGTACTTC.

The chain is built from TRBV18 and TRBJ1-6; no clear D gene. Trimming removed 2 bases from V and 0 bases from J, with 11 bases in between. CDR3 length equals 17 residues. The germline V gene encodes CDR1 KGHSH and CDR2 LQKENI. The CDR3 loop is CASSPAGLSSYNSPLHF. The CDR3 DNA reads TGTGCCAGCTCACCAGCAGGATTGAGCTCCTATAATTCACCCCTCCACTTT.

The chain uses TRBV7-9 and TRBJ2-2; 9 bases fit TRBD1. This CDR3 contains 16 residues. Germline V gene data show CDR1 as SEHNR and CDR2 as FQNEAQ (reference sequence). V dropped 5 bases and J dropped 4; count of bases not matched to a gene: 8. The CDR3 DNA follows: TGTGCCAGCAGCGGACCGGGACAGGGACCCACCGGGGAGCTGTTTTTT. It is translated as CASSGPGQGPTGELFF. Full variable domain (missing parts from reference TRBV7-9 and TRBJ2-2): DTGVSQNPRHKITKRGQNVTFRCDPISEHNRLYWYRQTLGQGPEFLTYFQNEAQLEKSRLLSDRFSAERPKGSFSTLEIQRTEQGDSAMYLCASSGPGQGPTGELFFGEGSRLTVL.

This rearrangement joins TRBV19 to TRBJ2-3, with D possibly TRBD1 on 5 matching bases. The germline V gene has CDR1 LNHDA and CDR2 SQIVND (reference sequence). The CDR3 runs 16 residues. Trimming took 6 bases from V and 0 from J, leaving 16 bases between them. CDR3 DNA: TGTGCCAGTAGCCGGTTCGCGCAGGGCAGCACAGATACGCAGTATTTT. Translation gives CASSRFAQGSTDTQYF.

This chain links TRBV29-1 with TRBJ1-2, with D possibly TRBD1 on 5 matching bases. This CDR3 has 12 amino acids. V gave up 4 bases and J gave up 4 bases, with 10 bases separating them. Germline CDR1 SQVTM, CDR2 ANQGSEA. The CDR3 DNA sequence: TGCAGCGTTGCCGGGGGTTCCTATGGCTACACCTTC. Translating it yields CSVAGGSYGYTF.

The chain uses TRBV5-4 and TRBJ2-1; TRBD2 agrees at 9 bases. The CDR3 consists of 15 residues. The germline CDR1 and CDR2 sequences are SGHNT and YYREEE (reference sequence). V shed 6 bases and J 6 bases; nucleotides not matched to a gene: 10. CDR3 residues: CASNGLAGEINEQFF. DNA of the CDR3: TGTGCCAGCAATGGTTTAGCGGGAGAAATCAATGAGCAGTTCTTC.

V usage is TRBV14 and J usage is TRBJ1-2; tentative D call: TRBD1 (6 bases). The CDR3 covers 15 residues. With 1 base removed from V and 7 bases from J, the gap between germline ends came to 16 bases. Germline CDR1 reads SGHDN; CDR2 reads FVKESK. DNA of the CDR3: TGTGCCAGCAGCCAAGGTTACAGGGAAGCTTTTGGCTACACCTTC. The encoded protein is CASSQGYREAFGYTF.

The chain has TRBV11-2 and TRBJ1-3; D possibly corresponds to TRBD1 (6 bases). With 1 base removed from V and 2 bases from J, the gap between germline ends came to 21 bases. Germline V CDR1 and CDR2: SGHAT, FQNNGV. CDR3 length: 19 residues. As DNA, the CDR3 is TGTGCCAGCAGCTTAGCATTTGCGGGGGGCCCCGGACCTGGAAACACCATATATTTT. Its translation: CASSLAFAGGPGPGNTIYF.

The V call is TRBV3-1 (or the pseudogene TRBV3-2), the J call TRBJ2-1; TRBD2 matches 11 bases. Germline V gene sequence: CDR1 LGHDT, CDR2 YNNKEL (reference sequence). Trimming cost V 4 bases and J 1 base; bases outside gene matches: 12. The length of the CDR3 is 19 residues. The CDR3 bases are TGTGCCAGCAGCCCTTATTTTCTAGCGGGAGGTTTGTCCTACAATGAGCAGTTCTTC. Translating it yields CASSPYFLAGGLSYNEQFF.

This chain links TRBV25-1 with TRBJ2-7; the D gene is possibly TRBD2 (6 bases). Trimming stripped 6 bases from V and 3 bases from J, with 12 bases between. The CDR3 consists of 13 residues. Germline values: CDR1 MGHDK, CDR2 SYGVNS. In nucleotides, the CDR3 is TGTGCCAGCAGGCCGGGACTCAACTACGAGCAGTACTTC. It yields the protein CASRPGLNYEQYF.

This chain joins TRBV7-9 and TRBJ2-3; no reliable D call. This CDR3 contains 14 residues. The V and J ends lost 7 bases and 0 bases respectively, with 11 bases between them. CDR1 is SEHNR, CDR2 FQNEAQ, per germline (reference sequence). As DNA, the CDR3 is TGTGCCAGCATCGTCCTTTCTAGCACAGATACGCAGTATTTT. Translation gives CASIVLSSTDTQYF.

The chain links TRBV18 to TRBJ1-2; the match to TRBD1 covers 9 bases. The CDR3 is made up of 15 amino acids. Per germline, CDR1 KGHSH and CDR2 LQKENI. The ends lost 1 base at V and 2 bases at J; junction bases unmatched: 2. CDR3: CASSPRDRVNYGYTF. Here the CDR3 DNA reads TGTGCCAGCTCACCACGGGACAGGGTAAACTATGGCTACACCTTC.